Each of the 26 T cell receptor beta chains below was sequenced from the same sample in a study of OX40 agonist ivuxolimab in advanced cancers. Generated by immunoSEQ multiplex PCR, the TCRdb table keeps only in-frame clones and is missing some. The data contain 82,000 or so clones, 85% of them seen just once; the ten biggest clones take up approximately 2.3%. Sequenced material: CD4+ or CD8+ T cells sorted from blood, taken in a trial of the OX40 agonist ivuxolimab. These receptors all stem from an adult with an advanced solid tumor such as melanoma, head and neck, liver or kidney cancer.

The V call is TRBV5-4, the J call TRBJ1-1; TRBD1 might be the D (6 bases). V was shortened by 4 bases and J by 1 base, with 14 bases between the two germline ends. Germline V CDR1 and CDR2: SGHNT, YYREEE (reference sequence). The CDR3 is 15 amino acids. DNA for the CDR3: TGTGCCAGCAGCGTCCGGACAGCATCGAACACTGAAGCTTTCTTT. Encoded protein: CASSVRTASNTEAFF. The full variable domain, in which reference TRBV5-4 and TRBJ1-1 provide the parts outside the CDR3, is ETGVTQSPTHLIKTRGQQVTLRCSSQSGHNTVSWYQQALGQGPQFIFQYYREEENGRGNFPPRFSGLQFPNYSSELNVNALELDDSALYLCASSVRTASNTEAFFGQGTRLTVV.

Written as DNA, the CDR3 is TGCGCCAGCAGCCCGGGAACGGTTTTAGGCACAGATACGCAGTATTTT. This translates into CASSPGTVLGTDTQYF. The chain combines TRBV5-1 with TRBJ2-3; D may be TRBD2 (5 bases). Germline V lookup: CDR1 SGHRS, CDR2 YFSETQ. Deletions cut 4 bases from V and 1 base from J, with 16 bases between. The CDR3 runs to 16 residues.

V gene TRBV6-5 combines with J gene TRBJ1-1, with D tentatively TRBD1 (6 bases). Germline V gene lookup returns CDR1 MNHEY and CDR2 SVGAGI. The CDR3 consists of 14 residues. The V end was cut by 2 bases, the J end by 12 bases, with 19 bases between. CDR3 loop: CASSYVRLDRRTFF. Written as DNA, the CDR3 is TGTGCCAGCAGTTACGTTAGACTGGACAGACGAACTTTCTTT.

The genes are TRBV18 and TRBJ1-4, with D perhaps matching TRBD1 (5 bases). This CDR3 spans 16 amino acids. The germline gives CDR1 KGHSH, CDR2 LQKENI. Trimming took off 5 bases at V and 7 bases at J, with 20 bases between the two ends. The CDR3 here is CASSIKARGGGEKLFF. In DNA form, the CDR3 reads TGTGCCAGCTCAATCAAGGCCCGTGGCGGGGGTGAAAAACTGTTTTTT.

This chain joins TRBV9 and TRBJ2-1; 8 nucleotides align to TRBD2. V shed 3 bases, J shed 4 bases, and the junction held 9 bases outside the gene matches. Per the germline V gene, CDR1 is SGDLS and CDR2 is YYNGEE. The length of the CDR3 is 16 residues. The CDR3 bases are TGTGCCAGCAGCGCAACTAGCGGAACTACTTACAATGAGCAGTTCTTC. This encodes CASSATSGTTYNEQFF.

This CDR3 reads CASSDGTDSYNEQFF. CDR3 DNA sequence: TGTGCCAGCAGCGACGGGACAGACTCCTACAATGAGCAGTTCTTC. The V and J genes are TRBV5-4 and TRBJ2-1; TRBD1 aligns across 7 bases. CDR3 length: 15 amino acids. The germline V gene has CDR1 SGHNT and CDR2 YYREEE (reference sequence). Trimming at V came to 4 bases and at J to 0 bases, leaving 4 bases not matched to a gene.

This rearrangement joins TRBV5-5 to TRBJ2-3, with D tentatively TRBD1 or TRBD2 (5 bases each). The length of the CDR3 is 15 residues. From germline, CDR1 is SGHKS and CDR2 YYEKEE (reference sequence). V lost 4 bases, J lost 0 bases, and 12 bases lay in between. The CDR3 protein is CASSAWDGSTDTQYF. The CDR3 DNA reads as TGTGCCAGCAGCGCCTGGGACGGAAGCACAGATACGCAGTATTTT.

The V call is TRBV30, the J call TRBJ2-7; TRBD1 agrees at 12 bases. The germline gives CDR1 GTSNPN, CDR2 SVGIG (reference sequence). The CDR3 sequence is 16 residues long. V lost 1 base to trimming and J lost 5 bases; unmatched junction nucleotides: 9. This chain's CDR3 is CAWSAKHGTGGDEQYF. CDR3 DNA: TGTGCCTGGAGTGCAAAACACGGGACAGGGGGCGACGAGCAGTACTTC.

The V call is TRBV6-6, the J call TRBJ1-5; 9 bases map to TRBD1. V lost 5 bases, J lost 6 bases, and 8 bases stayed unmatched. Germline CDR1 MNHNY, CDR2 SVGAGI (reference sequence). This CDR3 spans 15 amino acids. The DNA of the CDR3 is TGTGCCAGCAGTATACAGGGGGCGGCTCGTCAGCCCCAGCATTTT. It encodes CASSIQGAARQPQHF.

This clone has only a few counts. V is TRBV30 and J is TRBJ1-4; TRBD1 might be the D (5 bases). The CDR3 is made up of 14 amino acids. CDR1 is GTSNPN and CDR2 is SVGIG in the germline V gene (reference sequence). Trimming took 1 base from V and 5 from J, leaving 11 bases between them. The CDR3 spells CAWSGDFVNEKLFF. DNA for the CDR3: TGTGCCTGGAGTGGGGACTTTGTGAATGAAAAACTGTTTTTT.

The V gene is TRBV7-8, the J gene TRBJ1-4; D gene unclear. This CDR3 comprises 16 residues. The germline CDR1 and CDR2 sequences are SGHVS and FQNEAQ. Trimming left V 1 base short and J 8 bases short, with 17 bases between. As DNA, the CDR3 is TGTGCCAGCAGCTTAGATTTAAGGGCCGATGGGGAAAAACTGTTTTTT. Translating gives CASSLDLRADGEKLFF.

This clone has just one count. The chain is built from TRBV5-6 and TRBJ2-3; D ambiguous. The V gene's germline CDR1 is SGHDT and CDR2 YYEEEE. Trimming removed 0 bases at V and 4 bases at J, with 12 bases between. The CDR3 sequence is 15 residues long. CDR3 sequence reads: CASSLVLSFPDTQYF. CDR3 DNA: TGTGCCAGCAGCTTGGTTTTGTCTTTTCCAGATACGCAGTATTTT. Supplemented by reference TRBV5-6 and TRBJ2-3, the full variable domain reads DAGVTQSPTHLIKTRGQQVTLRCSPKSGHDTVSWYQQALGQGPQFIFQYYEEEERQRGNFPDRFSGHQFPNYSSELNVNALLLGDSALYLCASSLVLSFPDTQYFGPGTRLTVL.

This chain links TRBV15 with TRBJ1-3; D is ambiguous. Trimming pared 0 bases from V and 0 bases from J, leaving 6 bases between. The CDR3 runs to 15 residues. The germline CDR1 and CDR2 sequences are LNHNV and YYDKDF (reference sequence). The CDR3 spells CATSRDALSGNTIYF. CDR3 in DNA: TGTGCCACCAGCAGAGATGCACTCTCTGGAAACACCATATATTTT. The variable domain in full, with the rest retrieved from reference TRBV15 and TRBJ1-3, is DAMVIQNPRYQVTQFGKPVTLSCSQTLNHNVMYWYQQKSSQAPKLLFHYYDKDFNNEADTPDNFQSRRPNTSFCFLDIRSPGLGDTAMYLCATSRDALSGNTIYFGEGSWLTVV.

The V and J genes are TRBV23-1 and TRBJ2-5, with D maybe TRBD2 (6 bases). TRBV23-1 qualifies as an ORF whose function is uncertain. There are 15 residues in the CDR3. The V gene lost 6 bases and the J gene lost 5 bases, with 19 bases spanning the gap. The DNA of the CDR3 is TGCGCCAGCAGCTCGCGGGACCACGGAACGGAGACCCAGTACTTC. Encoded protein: CASSSRDHGTETQYF.

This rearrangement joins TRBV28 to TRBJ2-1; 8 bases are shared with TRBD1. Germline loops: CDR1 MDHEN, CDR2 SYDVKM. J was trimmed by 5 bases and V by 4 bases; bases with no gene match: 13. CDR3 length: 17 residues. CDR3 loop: CASSSSTGANENNEQFF. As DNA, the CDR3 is TGTGCCAGCAGTTCCTCGACAGGGGCCAACGAGAACAATGAGCAGTTCTTC.

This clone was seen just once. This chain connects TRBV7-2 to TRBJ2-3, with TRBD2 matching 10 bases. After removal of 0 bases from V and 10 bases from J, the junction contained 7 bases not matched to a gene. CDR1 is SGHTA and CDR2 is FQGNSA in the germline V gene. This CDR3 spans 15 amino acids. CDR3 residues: CASSLALGSGGPQYF. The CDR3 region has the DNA TGTGCCAGCAGCTTAGCCCTAGGTAGCGGGGGGCCGCAGTATTTT.

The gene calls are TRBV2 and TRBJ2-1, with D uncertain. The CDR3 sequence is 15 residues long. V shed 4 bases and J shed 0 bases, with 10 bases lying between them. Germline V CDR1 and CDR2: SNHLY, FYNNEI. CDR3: CASSARFSSYNEQFF. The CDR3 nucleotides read TGTGCCAGCAGTGCGCGTTTTAGCTCCTACAATGAGCAGTTCTTC.

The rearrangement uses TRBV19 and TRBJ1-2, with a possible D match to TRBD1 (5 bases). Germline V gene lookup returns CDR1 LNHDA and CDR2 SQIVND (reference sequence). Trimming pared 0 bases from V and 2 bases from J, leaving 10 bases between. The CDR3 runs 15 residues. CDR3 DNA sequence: TGTGCCAGTAGTATAGATGGTGGGGACAACTATGGCTACACCTTC. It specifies CASSIDGGDNYGYTF.

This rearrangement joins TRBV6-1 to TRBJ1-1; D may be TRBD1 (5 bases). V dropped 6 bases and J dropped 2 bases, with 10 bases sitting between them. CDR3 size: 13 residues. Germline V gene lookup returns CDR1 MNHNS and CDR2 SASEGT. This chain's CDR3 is CASRRQLNTEAFF. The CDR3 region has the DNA TGTGCCAGCAGAAGACAGCTAAACACTGAAGCTTTCTTT.

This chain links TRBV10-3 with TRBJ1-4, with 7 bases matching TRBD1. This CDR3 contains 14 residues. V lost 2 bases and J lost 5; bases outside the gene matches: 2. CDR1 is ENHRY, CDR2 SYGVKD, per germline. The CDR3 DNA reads TGTGCCATCAGTGAGGACAGGGACAATGAAAAACTGTTTTTT. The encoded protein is CAISEDRDNEKLFF.

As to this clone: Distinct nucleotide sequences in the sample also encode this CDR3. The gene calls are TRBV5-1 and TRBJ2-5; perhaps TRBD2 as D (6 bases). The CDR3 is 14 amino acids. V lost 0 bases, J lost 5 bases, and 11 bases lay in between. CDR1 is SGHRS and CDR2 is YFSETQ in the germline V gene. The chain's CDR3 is CASSLAGGVETQYF. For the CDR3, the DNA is TGCGCCAGCAGCTTGGCCGGGGGTGTGGAGACCCAGTACTTC.

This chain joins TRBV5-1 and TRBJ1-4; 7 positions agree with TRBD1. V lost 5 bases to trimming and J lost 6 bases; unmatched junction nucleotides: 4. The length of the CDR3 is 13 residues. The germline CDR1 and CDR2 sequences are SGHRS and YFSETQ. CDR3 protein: CASRDGTDEKLFF. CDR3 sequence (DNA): TGCGCCAGCAGAGACGGGACAGATGAAAAACTGTTTTTT.

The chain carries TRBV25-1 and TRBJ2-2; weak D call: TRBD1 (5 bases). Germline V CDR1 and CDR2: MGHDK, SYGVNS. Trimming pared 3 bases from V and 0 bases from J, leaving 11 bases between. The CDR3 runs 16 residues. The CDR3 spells CASSDQGWSNTGELFF. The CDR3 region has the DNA TGTGCCAGCAGTGACCAGGGCTGGTCGAACACCGGGGAGCTGTTTTTT.

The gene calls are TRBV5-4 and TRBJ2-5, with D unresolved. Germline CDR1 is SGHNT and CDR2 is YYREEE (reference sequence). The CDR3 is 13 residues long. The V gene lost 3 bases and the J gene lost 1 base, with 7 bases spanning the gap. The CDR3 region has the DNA TGTGCCAGCAGCTCAACTCTCCAAGAGACCCAGTACTTC. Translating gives CASSSTLQETQYF.

The DNA of the CDR3 is TGTGCCAGCAGCTCCGGGACAGGGCCCTACGAGCAGTACTTC. Protein: CASSSGTGPYEQYF. This chain joins TRBV7-3 and TRBJ2-7; the match to TRBD1 covers 9 bases. Trimming took 4 bases from V and 2 from J; bases not matched to a gene: 3. Germline loops: CDR1 SGHTA, CDR2 FQGTGA. CDR3 length equals 14 residues.

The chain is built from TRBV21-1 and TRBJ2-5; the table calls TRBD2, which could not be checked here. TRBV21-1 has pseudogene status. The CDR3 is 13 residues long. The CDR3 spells CASGILLRETQYF. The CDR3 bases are TGTGCCAGCGGTATTCTCCTGCGAGAGACCCAGTACTTC.